Presented here are 20 T cell receptor beta chains from one specimen sequenced in a study of T cells in Graves' hyperthyroidism and ophthalmopathy. Amplified TCR beta CDR3 regions derived from RNA transcripts. HTBI primers were the set used in a first-round RT-PCR of the TCR CDR3. MiXCR was run by TCRdb on the multiplex PCR reads, yielding one entry per CDR3 protein. Here the sample spans more than 350,000 distinct CDR3 sequences, approximately 14% being singletons. The source material was blood. These receptors originate from an older woman with Graves' ophthalmopathy.

This clonotype was recorded a few times. The V call is TRBV12-3 or TRBV12-4, the J call TRBJ2-1, with 9 bases fitting TRBD1. Losses at the gene ends were 6 bases for V and 3 bases for J; bases not matched to a gene: 6. The CDR3 runs 15 residues. The CDR3 DNA sequence: TGTGCCAGCAGCACGGGACAGGGAATCTACAATGAGCAGTTCTTC. It yields the protein CASSTGQGIYNEQFF.

The chain combines TRBV5-1 with TRBJ2-7; D might be TRBD2 (6 bases). This CDR3 is 14 amino acids long. Germline V gives CDR1 SGHRS, CDR2 YFSETQ. The V and J ends lost 0 bases and 2 bases respectively, with 9 bases between them. This CDR3 is CASSLVAATYEQYF. The CDR3 DNA reads TGCGCCAGCAGCTTGGTAGCGGCAACCTACGAGCAGTACTTC.

This clonotype appeared many times. The chain links TRBV28 to TRBJ2-3, with no clear D. V dropped 3 bases and J dropped 0 bases, with 10 bases sitting between them. Germline V lookup: CDR1 MDHEN, CDR2 SYDVKM. The CDR3 spans 15 residues. The CDR3, as DNA: TGTGCCAGCAGTTTCTCAGGTCGGAGCACAGATACGCAGTATTTT. Its protein product is CASSFSGRSTDTQYF. The whole variable domain, filled in from reference TRBV28 and TRBJ2-3, reads DVKVTQSSRYLVKRTGEKVFLECVQDMDHENMFWYRQDPGLGLRLIYFSYDVKMKEKGDIPEGYSVSREKKERFSLILESASTNQTSMYLCASSFSGRSTDTQYFGPGTRLTVL.

This clonotype has only a few counts. The V gene is TRBV20-1, the J gene TRBJ2-3, with D unresolved. Germline CDR1 is DFQATT and CDR2 is SNEGSKA (reference sequence). This CDR3 spans 15 amino acids. V dropped 3 bases and J dropped 1 base, with 14 bases sitting between them. In DNA, the CDR3 is TGCAGTGCTAGCCGGGCGGAGCTCCGCACAGATACGCAGTATTTT. It yields the protein CSASRAELRTDTQYF.

This clonotype was seen a handful of times. The V call is TRBV19, the J call TRBJ2-7, with TRBD1 identical over 12 bases. The CDR3 is 15 residues long. Germline V gene sequence: CDR1 LNHDA, CDR2 SQIVND (reference sequence). The J segment lost 3 bases and the V segment lost 5 bases, leaving 5 bases of the junction unmatched. CDR3 region: CASSLGQGAFYEQYF. The CDR3 bases are TGTGCCAGTAGTTTGGGACAGGGGGCCTTCTACGAGCAGTACTTC.

This clonotype was observed at least ten times. The CDR3 region has the DNA TGCAGTGCTAGAGATATGATCTCTGATACGCAGTATTTT. It is translated as CSARDMISDTQYF. The chain uses TRBV20-1 and TRBJ2-3; D not certain. Germline lookup yields CDR1 DFQATT and CDR2 SNEGSKA (reference sequence). V lost 0 bases, J lost 6 bases, and 10 bases lay in between. This CDR3 has 13 residues.

This clonotype appeared many times. This rearrangement joins TRBV29-1 to TRBJ2-5; no definite D call. The CDR3 covers 12 residues. V lost 3 bases and J lost 6, with 11 bases in between. Germline values: CDR1 SQVTM, CDR2 ANQGSEA. CDR3: CSVDPGHQTQYF. CDR3 coding DNA: TGCAGCGTTGATCCGGGTCACCAGACCCAGTACTTC.

This clonotype was recorded at least ten times. The V and J genes are TRBV4-1 and TRBJ1-2, with D uncertain. Between the trimmed V and J ends, which lost 0 bases and 3 bases, there was a span of 11 bases. CDR1 and CDR2 (germline): MGHRA, YSYEKL. This CDR3 is 15 amino acids long. The CDR3 bases are TGCGCCAGCAGCCAAGAAACTCGGGCCTACTATGGCTACACCTTC. Translated: CASSQETRAYYGYTF.

V is TRBV11-2 and J is TRBJ2-3, with D possibly matching TRBD2 (5 bases). V was trimmed by 1 base and J by 8 bases, leaving 22 bases between them. The CDR3 is 17 residues long. CDR1 and CDR2 (germline): SGHAT, FQNNGV. CDR3 DNA sequence: TGTGCCAGCAGCTTAGCCTACGGGATGGATCGTTTGGGTACGCAGTATTTT. This encodes CASSLAYGMDRLGTQYF.

This clonotype has just a few counts. The gene calls are TRBV6-1 and TRBJ1-6, with 8 bases fitting TRBD1. Germline V gives CDR1 MNHNS, CDR2 SASEGT. V dropped 6 bases and J dropped 7; count of bases not matched to a gene: 5. The CDR3 has 14 amino acids. CDR3 in DNA: TGTGCCAGCAGAAACACAGGGGGGAATTCACCCCTCCACTTT. Encoded protein: CASRNTGGNSPLHF.

The J gene is TRBJ2-1, the V gene TRBV4-2, with 11 bases matching TRBD2. Trimming at V came to 3 bases and at J to 6 bases, leaving 4 bases not matched to a gene. The germline CDR1 and CDR2 sequences are LGHNA and YNFKEQ. There are 15 residues in the CDR3. Written as DNA, the CDR3 is TGTGCCAGCAGCCATATAGCGGGAGGGGCCAATGAGCAGTTCTTC. Its translation is CASSHIAGGANEQFF.

This clonotype has a handful of counts. The genes are TRBV29-1 and TRBJ2-3; D perhaps matches TRBD1 (6 bases). Trimming shortened V by 7 bases and J by 6 bases, and 14 bases separated the two germline ends. The CDR3 covers 12 residues. In germline, CDR1 is SQVTM, CDR2 ANQGSEA. Written as DNA, the CDR3 is TGCAGCGCCCCAACACAGGGTGATACGCAGTATTTT. Translation gives CSAPTQGDTQYF.

V usage is TRBV11-2 and J usage is TRBJ2-3; 14 positions match TRBD2. Germline values: CDR1 SGHAT, CDR2 FQNNGV. CDR3 length: 16 amino acids. V trimming: 5 bases; J trimming: 7 bases; junction bases outside the gene matches: 8. CDR3: CASSIRLAGGANTQYF. CDR3 bases: TGTGCCAGCAGCATCCGACTAGCGGGAGGGGCCAATACGCAGTATTTT.

The chain links TRBV20-1 to TRBJ1-5; a weak D match, TRBD1 (5 bases). This CDR3 region has 15 residues. V was trimmed by 0 bases and J by 2 bases, leaving 11 bases between them. Germline CDR1 reads DFQATT; CDR2 reads SNEGSKA (reference sequence). CDR3 DNA: TGCAGTGCTAGAGATGTCCGGGGCCGCAATCAGCCCCAGCATTTT. Translated, it gives CSARDVRGRNQPQHF.

This clonotype was recorded at least ten times. This chain uses TRBV7-9 with TRBJ2-3, with unresolved D. Trimming removed 4 bases from V and 2 bases from J, with 13 bases in between. Per germline, CDR1 SEHNR and CDR2 FQNEAQ (reference sequence). CDR3 size: 15 residues. The CDR3 DNA is TGTGCCAGCAGCTCGGACGCCGTTCCCACAGATACGCAGTATTTT. Protein product: CASSSDAVPTDTQYF. The complete variable domain, with remaining parts taken from reference TRBV7-9 and TRBJ2-3, reads DTGVSQNPRHKITKRGQNVTFRCDPISEHNRLYWYRQTLGQGPEFLTYFQNEAQLEKSRLLSDRFSAERPKGSFSTLEIQRTEQGDSAMYLCASSSDAVPTDTQYFGPGTRLTVL.

This chain joins TRBV19 and TRBJ2-1, with D perhaps matching TRBD1 (5 bases). This CDR3 is 14 amino acids long. Germline CDR1 reads LNHDA; CDR2 reads SQIVND (reference sequence). V lost 5 bases, J lost 7 bases, and 15 bases lay in between. For the CDR3, the DNA is TGTGCCAGTAGTGGACGACAGCCCGGGAATGAGCAGTTCTTC. It encodes CASSGRQPGNEQFF. The full variable domain, in which reference TRBV19 and TRBJ2-1 provide the parts outside the CDR3, is DGGITQSPKYLFRKEGQNVTLSCEQNLNHDAMYWYRQDPGQGLRLIYYSQIVNDFQKGDIAEGYSVSREKKESFPLTVTSAQKNPTAFYLCASSGRQPGNEQFFGPGTRLTVL.

This clonotype was counted many times. This sequence joins TRBV7-9 and TRBJ1-5, with D perhaps matching TRBD1 (5 bases). V lost 4 bases and J lost 4, with 11 bases in between. The germline V gene encodes CDR1 SEHNR and CDR2 FQNEAQ (reference sequence). The CDR3 extends over 14 amino acids. The CDR3 DNA follows: TGTGCCAGCAGCTCACCGGGACCTAATCAGCCCCAGCATTTT. It is translated as CASSSPGPNQPQHF.

This clonotype appeared many times. The chain recombines TRBV27 with TRBJ2-6; 12 positions agree with TRBD2. V lost 6 bases, J lost 1 base, and 1 base stayed unmatched. The germline V gene encodes CDR1 MNHEY and CDR2 SMNVEV (reference sequence). The CDR3 extends over 16 amino acids. The CDR3 loop reads CASRLAGGSGANVLTF. Here the CDR3 DNA reads TGTGCCAGCAGGCTAGCGGGAGGGTCTGGGGCCAACGTCCTGACTTTC.

This clonotype showed up many times. The rearrangement links TRBV28 to TRBJ2-3; no reliable D call. Germline CDR1 is MDHEN and CDR2 is SYDVKM. This CDR3 spans 14 amino acids. Trimming pared 5 bases from V and 2 bases from J, leaving 11 bases between. CDR3 region: CASSVGGLTDTQYF. The DNA for the CDR3 is TGTGCCAGCAGTGTCGGCGGTCTCACAGATACGCAGTATTTT.

The table lists this clonotype with a few counts. The CDR3, as DNA: TGTGCCACCAGTGACCCCGTCCCGGGACGGGGAGGAGATACGCAGTATTTT. Translated: CATSDPVPGRGGDTQYF. The chain joins TRBV24-1 to TRBJ2-3; the D gene is possibly TRBD2 (6 bases). Looked up from germline, CDR1 is KGHDR and CDR2 is SFDVKD. V lost 4 bases to trimming and J lost 5 bases, with 21 bases between them. The CDR3 is made up of 17 amino acids.